The 25 T cell receptor beta chains listed next were all sequenced from one sample in a study of breast tumors, draining lymph nodes, adjacent tissues. MiXCR, applied by TCRdb to the multiplex PCR reads, yields one record per CDR3 protein. This table holds about 230,000 distinct CDR3 sequences, approximately 30% found once. Breast cancer patients provided tissue from their axillary draining lymph nodes. The material sequenced was axillary lymph node tissue. These receptor sequences come from a female donor with breast cancer. Some clones in this sample may be carry-over from other donors' samples.

The chain couples TRBV7-3 to TRBJ2-3; 9 nucleotides match TRBD2. The CDR3 totals 14 residues. Germline CDR1 reads SGHTA; CDR2 reads FQGTGA. The V gene end was trimmed by 3 bases and the J gene end by 5 bases; junction bases not matched to a gene: 3. The CDR3 coding sequence is TGTGCCAGCAGCTTCGGACTAGCGTTAGATACGCAGTATTTT. Its translation: CASSFGLALDTQYF. Based on the CDR3 plus reference TRBV7-3 and TRBJ2-3, the full variable domain is GAGVSQTPSNKVTEKGKYVELRCDPISGHTALYWYRQSLGQGPEFLIYFQGTGAADDSGLPNDRFFAVRPEGSVSTLKIQRTERGDSAVYLCASSFGLALDTQYFGPGTRLTVL.

This clonotype has at least ten counts. The rearrangement links TRBV20-1 to TRBJ2-1; D is unresolved. This CDR3 region has 11 residues. Germline V gene data show CDR1 as DFQATT and CDR2 as SNEGSKA (reference sequence). V shed 0 bases and J shed 7 bases, with 4 bases lying between them. The CDR3 region is CSARDLNEQFF. CDR3 nucleotide sequence: TGCAGTGCTAGAGATCTGAATGAGCAGTTCTTC.

This clonotype was counted between two and nine times. This may be a read error: a much more frequent sequence differs by one nucleotide. This sequence joins TRBV6-1 and TRBJ2-3; perhaps TRBD1 as D (5 bases). This CDR3 region has 14 residues. Germline V gene lookup returns CDR1 MNHNS and CDR2 SASEGT. Trimming removed 6 bases from V and 4 bases from J, with 14 bases in between. CDR3 residues: CASRRVTRADTQYF. The CDR3 coding sequence is TGTGCCAGCAGACGGGTAACCAGGGCAGATACGCAGTATTTT.

Notes on this clonotype: This may arise from a read error, as a much more abundant clone is one base away. The chain is built from TRBV4-2 and TRBJ2-2; D gene ambiguous. The CDR3 runs 12 residues. V lost 7 bases to trimming and J lost 6 bases, with 9 bases between them. Per germline, CDR1 LGHNA and CDR2 YNFKEQ. CDR3 bases: TGTGCCAGCAAACCTCAGGCCGGGGAGCTGTTTTTT. Protein: CASKPQAGELFF.

This clonotype was observed at least ten times. V is TRBV7-2 and J is TRBJ1-3; D might be TRBD1 (6 bases). Trimming removed 1 base from V and 2 bases from J, with 15 bases in between. Germline CDR1 and CDR2: SGHTA and FQGNSA. The CDR3 contains 17 residues. The CDR3 here is CASSLVTGLSAGNTIYF. For the CDR3, the DNA is TGTGCCAGCAGCTTAGTTACAGGGTTGTCGGCTGGAAACACCATATATTTT.

This clonotype was recorded at least ten times. The chain is built from TRBV5-1 and TRBJ1-6; D gene ambiguous. Germline values: CDR1 SGHRS, CDR2 YFSETQ. CDR3 length: 14 residues. Trimming cost V 0 bases and J 7 bases, with 8 bases left between them. CDR3 protein: CASSLVQTNSPLHF. The CDR3 DNA follows: TGCGCCAGCAGCTTGGTTCAGACCAATTCACCCCTCCACTTT.

In its sample, this clonotype was seen many times. The CDR3 bases are TGCGCCAGCAGCCCCCGGACTAGCGGGAGCGGGGACAATGAGCAGTTCTTC. It yields the protein CASSPRTSGSGDNEQFF. The rearrangement uses TRBV4-1 and TRBJ2-1; 13 nucleotides align to TRBD2. CDR1 is MGHRA, CDR2 YSYEKL, per germline. Trimming removed 4 bases from V and 5 bases from J; junction bases left unmatched: 8. The length of the CDR3 is 17 residues.

This clonotype was observed many times. The V gene is TRBV24-1, the J gene TRBJ2-3; possibly TRBD1 for D (6 bases). The CDR3 has 16 amino acids. The germline gives CDR1 KGHDR, CDR2 SFDVKD. V lost 6 bases and J lost 2, with 17 bases in between. DNA for the CDR3: TGTGCCACCAGTCGAGGTAATAGGGGGAACACAGATACGCAGTATTTT. Translation: CATSRGNRGNTDTQYF.

This clonotype occurred many times. V gene TRBV3-1 combines with J gene TRBJ2-6, with D possibly being TRBD1 (6 bases). The CDR3 consists of 15 residues. Trimming removed 1 base at V and 2 bases at J, with 6 bases between. The germline gives CDR1 LGHDT, CDR2 YNNKEL (reference sequence). The CDR3 nucleotides read TGTGCCAGCAGCCAAGCAGGGGCTGGGGCCAACGTCCTGACTTTC. Protein: CASSQAGAGANVLTF.

This clonotype was detected many times. The V gene is TRBV12-3 or TRBV12-4, the J gene TRBJ2-1; 8 positions match TRBD2. V dropped 1 base and J dropped 10; count of bases not matched to a gene: 6. The CDR3 spans 14 residues. The CDR3 sequence: CASSLGAGGMEQFF. The CDR3 coding sequence is TGTGCCAGCAGTTTAGGGGCGGGGGGTATGGAGCAGTTCTTC.

This clonotype was counted at least ten times. The chain joins TRBV6-1 to TRBJ2-1; 7 bases align to TRBD2. With 2 bases clipped from V and 2 bases from J, the junction kept 0 bases outside the gene matches. Germline V gives CDR1 MNHNS, CDR2 SASEGT. The CDR3 sequence is 14 residues long. The CDR3 coding sequence is TGTGCCAGCAGTGAACTAGCGGCCTACAATGAGCAGTTCTTC. Translation: CASSELAAYNEQFF.

This clonotype was detected ten times or more. The chain employs TRBV25-1 and TRBJ2-1, with 11 bases aligning to TRBD2. Germline lookup yields CDR1 MGHDK and CDR2 SYGVNS. The CDR3 runs 18 residues. V trimming: 4 bases; J trimming: 2 bases; junction bases outside the gene matches: 10. CDR3 in DNA: TGTGCCAGCAGTGGCCCCCCGGCTAGCGGGAGGCCCTACAATGAGCAGTTCTTC. It encodes CASSGPPASGRPYNEQFF.

This clonotype has a count of ten or more. The chain recombines TRBV19 with TRBJ2-5, with 10 bases lining up with TRBD1. This CDR3 is 14 amino acids long. J was trimmed by 3 bases and V by 5 bases; bases with no gene match: 3. Germline assignment: CDR1 LNHDA and CDR2 SQIVND (reference sequence). The CDR3, as DNA: TGTGCCAGTAGTCTCGGACAGGGGGAAGAGACCCAGTACTTC. Translation gives CASSLGQGEETQYF.

In this sample, this clonotype turned up many times. A clone one base away is much larger, so this may be a read error. The chain carries TRBV20-1 and TRBJ2-5; 9 positions match TRBD1. Trimming took 1 base from V and 5 from J; bases not matched to a gene: 11. From germline, CDR1 is DFQATT and CDR2 SNEGSKA (reference sequence). The length of the CDR3 is 16 residues. The CDR3 DNA follows: TGCAGTGCTAGAGTCCCGGGACAGGGACCCTGGGAGACCCAGTACTTC. Translated, it gives CSARVPGQGPWETQYF.

This clonotype appeared many times. The V gene is TRBV6-2 or TRBV6-3, the J gene TRBJ1-2; D gene unclear. Germline V gene lookup returns CDR1 MNHEY and CDR2 SVGEGT. CDR3 length: 13 residues. Between the trimmed V and J ends, which lost 5 bases and 4 bases, there was a span of 11 bases. In DNA form, the CDR3 reads TGTGCCAGCAGTCTTCAGTTCATCTATGGCTACACCTTC. It translates to CASSLQFIYGYTF.

This clonotype has a count of ten or more. J is TRBJ2-1 and V is TRBV3-1; a possible D gene is TRBD2 (5 bases). Germline lookup yields CDR1 LGHDT and CDR2 YNNKEL (reference sequence). V lost 4 bases to trimming and J lost 8 bases, with 12 bases between them. This CDR3 has 13 amino acids. CDR3 loop: CASSPFASYEQFF. CDR3 DNA sequence: TGTGCCAGCAGCCCCTTCGCTAGCTATGAGCAGTTCTTC.

With respect to this clonotype: This may stem from a read error, because a much larger clone lies one nucleotide away. The chain links TRBV9 to TRBJ2-1; D not certain. The CDR3 totals 15 residues. CDR1 is SGDLS and CDR2 is YYNGEE in the germline V gene. The CDR3, as DNA: TGTGCCAGCAGCGTAGATAGTGGGTCCTACAATGAGCCGTTCTTC. Encoded protein: CASSVDSGSYNEPFF.

Remarks on this clonotype: The junction shows a germline mismatch at one end, possibly a read error. The genes are TRBV10-1 and TRBJ2-1; D may be TRBD2 (5 bases). The CDR3 totals 14 residues. Germline CDR1 and CDR2: WNHNN and SYGVQD (reference sequence). CDR3 residues: CAGSDSGTYNEQFF. CDR3 DNA sequence: TGCGCCGGCAGTGATTCCGGGACCTACAATGAGCAGTTCTTC.

The chain combines TRBV19 with TRBJ2-5; unclear D gene. Germline CDR1 and CDR2: LNHDA and SQIVND (reference sequence). Trimming shortened V by 3 bases and J by 5 bases, and 10 bases separated the two germline ends. The CDR3 covers 13 residues. The CDR3 is CASSIGRRETQYF. The CDR3 DNA follows: TGTGCCAGTAGTATCGGCAGGCGCGAGACCCAGTACTTC.

A single count supports this clonotype. This chain links TRBV18 with TRBJ2-7, with D maybe TRBD2 (5 bases). The CDR3 is made up of 14 amino acids. From germline, CDR1 is KGHSH and CDR2 LQKENI. V lost 5 bases and J lost 3, with 14 bases in between. CDR3 in amino acids: CASSASRGIYEQYF. CDR3 bases: TGTGCCAGCTCAGCCAGCCGGGGAATCTACGAGCAGTACTTC.

This clonotype was counted between two and nine times. A much bigger clone sits one base away, suggesting this may be a read error. The rearrangement uses TRBV6-1 and TRBJ2-7; D remains ambiguous. Trimming stripped 8 bases from V and 0 bases from J, with 14 bases between. The CDR3 contains 14 residues. CDR1 is MNHNS, CDR2 SASEGT, per germline. The CDR3 spells CASDPPANSYEQYV. CDR3 nucleotide sequence: TGTGCCAGCGACCCACCAGCTAACTCCTACGAGCAGTACGTC.

The chain has TRBV15 and TRBJ2-1, with TRBD2 matching over 13 bases. V lost 6 bases, J lost 10 bases, and 18 bases stayed unmatched. The CDR3 sequence is 18 residues long. Germline values: CDR1 LNHNV, CDR2 YYDKDF (reference sequence). CDR3 amino acids: CATREGLAGPTTHYEQFF. Written as DNA, the CDR3 is TGTGCCACCAGAGAGGGACTAGCGGGACCCACCACCCACTACGAGCAGTTCTTC.

This clonotype was observed at least ten times. V and J are TRBV20-1 and TRBJ1-5; D remains ambiguous. From germline, CDR1 is DFQATT and CDR2 SNEGSKA (reference sequence). The CDR3 extends over 14 amino acids. Trimming shortened V by 0 bases and J by 0 bases, and 6 bases separated the two germline ends. CDR3 residues: CSARDGRSNQPQHF. The CDR3 DNA reads as TGCAGTGCTAGAGATGGTCGTAGCAATCAGCCCCAGCATTTT.

The sample holds many counts of this clonotype. The genes are TRBV7-2 and TRBJ2-1, with unresolved D. The germline V and J ends were trimmed by 2 bases and 4 bases, with 12 bases remaining between them. The CDR3 sequence is 15 residues long. Germline V gene lookup returns CDR1 SGHTA and CDR2 FQGNSA. The CDR3 nucleotides are TGTGCCAGCAGCTTATATGGCGCAAAATACAATGAGCAGTTCTTC. This sequence encodes CASSLYGAKYNEQFF. Looking up the rest from reference TRBV7-2 and TRBJ2-1 gives the full variable domain: GAGVSQSPSNKVTEKGKDVELRCDPISGHTALYWYRQSLGQGLEFLIYFQGNSAPDKSGLPSDRFSAERTGGSVSTLTIQRTQQEDSAVYLCASSLYGAKYNEQFFGPGTRLTVL.

This clonotype was picked up many times. The J gene is TRBJ1-6, the V gene TRBV5-8; tentative D call: TRBD1 (5 bases). This CDR3 spans 13 amino acids. The germline gives CDR1 SGHTS, CDR2 YDEGEE. Trimming took off 3 bases at V and 9 bases at J, with 10 bases between the two ends. CDR3 protein: CASSWQGGSPLHF. The DNA for the CDR3 is TGTGCCAGCAGCTGGCAGGGTGGTTCACCCCTCCACTTT.